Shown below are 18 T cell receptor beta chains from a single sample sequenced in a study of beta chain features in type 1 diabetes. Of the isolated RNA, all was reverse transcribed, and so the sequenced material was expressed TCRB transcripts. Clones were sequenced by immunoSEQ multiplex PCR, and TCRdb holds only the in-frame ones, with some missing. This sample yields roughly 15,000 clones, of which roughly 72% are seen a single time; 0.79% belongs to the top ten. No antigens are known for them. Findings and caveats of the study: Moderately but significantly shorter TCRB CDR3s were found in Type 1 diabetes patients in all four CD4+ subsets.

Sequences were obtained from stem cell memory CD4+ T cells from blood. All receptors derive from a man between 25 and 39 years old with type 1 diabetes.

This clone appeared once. CDR3 sequence (DNA): TGTGCCAGCAGCCTTGGGGGGGGAGGAGGTCAGCCCCAGCATTTT. It encodes CASSLGGGGGQPQHF. The chain joins TRBV5-4 to TRBJ1-5; tentative D call: TRBD1 (5 bases). CDR3 size: 15 residues. The germline V gene encodes CDR1 SGHNT and CDR2 YYREEE (reference sequence). Trimming removed 4 bases at V and 6 bases at J, with 17 bases between. Based on the CDR3 plus reference TRBV5-4 and TRBJ1-5, the full variable domain is ETGVTQSPTHLIKTRGQQVTLRCSSQSGHNTVSWYQQALGQGPQFIFQYYREEENGRGNFPPRFSGLQFPNYSSELNVNALELDDSALYLCASSLGGGGGQPQHFGDGTRLSIL.

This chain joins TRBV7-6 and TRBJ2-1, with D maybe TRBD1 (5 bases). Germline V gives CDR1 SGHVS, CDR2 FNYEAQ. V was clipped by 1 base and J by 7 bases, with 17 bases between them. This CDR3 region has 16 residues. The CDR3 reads CASSLEVAGLGNEQFF. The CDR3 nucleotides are TGTGCCAGCAGCTTAGAGGTAGCAGGGCTGGGAAATGAGCAGTTCTTC.

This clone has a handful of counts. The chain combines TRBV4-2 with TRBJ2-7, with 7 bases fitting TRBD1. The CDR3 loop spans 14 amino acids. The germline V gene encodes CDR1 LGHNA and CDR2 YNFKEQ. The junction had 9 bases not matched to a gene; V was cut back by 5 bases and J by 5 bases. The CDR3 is CASSSPGQSHEQYF. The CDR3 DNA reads TGTGCCAGCAGCTCACCGGGACAGTCCCACGAGCAGTACTTC.

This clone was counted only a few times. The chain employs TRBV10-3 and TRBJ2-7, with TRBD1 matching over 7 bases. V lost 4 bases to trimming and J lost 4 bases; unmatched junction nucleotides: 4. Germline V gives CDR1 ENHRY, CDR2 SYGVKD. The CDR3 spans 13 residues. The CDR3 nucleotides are TGTGCCATCAGTGGGACAGGCGGGTACGAGCAGTACTTC. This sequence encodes CAISGTGGYEQYF.

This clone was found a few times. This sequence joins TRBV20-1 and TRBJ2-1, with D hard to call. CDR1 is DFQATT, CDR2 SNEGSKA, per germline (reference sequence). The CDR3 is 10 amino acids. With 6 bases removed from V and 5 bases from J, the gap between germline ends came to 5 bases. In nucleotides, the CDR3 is TGCAGTGCCTCGGACAATGAGCAGTTCTTC. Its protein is CSASDNEQFF.

The CDR3 sequence is CAISGTSGASGEQYF. CDR3 in DNA: TGTGCCATCAGTGGCACTAGCGGGGCCTCGGGGGAGCAGTACTTC. This sequence joins TRBV10-3 and TRBJ2-7; 10 nucleotides align to TRBD2. Germline V gene sequence: CDR1 ENHRY, CDR2 SYGVKD. The V segment lost 4 bases and the J segment 7 bases; nucleotides outside the gene matches: 10. The CDR3 has 15 residues.

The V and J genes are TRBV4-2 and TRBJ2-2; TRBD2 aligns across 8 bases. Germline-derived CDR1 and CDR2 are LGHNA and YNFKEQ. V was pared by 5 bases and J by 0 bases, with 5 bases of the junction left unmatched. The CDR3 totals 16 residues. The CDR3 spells CASSKGGLANTGELFF. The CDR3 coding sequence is TGTGCCAGCAGCAAAGGGGGACTAGCGAACACCGGGGAGCTGTTTTTT.

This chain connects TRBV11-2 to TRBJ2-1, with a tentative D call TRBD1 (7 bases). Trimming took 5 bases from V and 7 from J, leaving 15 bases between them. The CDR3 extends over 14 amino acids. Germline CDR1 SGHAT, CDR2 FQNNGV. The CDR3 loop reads CASSPLQGRNEQFF. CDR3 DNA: TGTGCCAGCAGCCCCCTACAGGGGAGGAATGAGCAGTTCTTC.

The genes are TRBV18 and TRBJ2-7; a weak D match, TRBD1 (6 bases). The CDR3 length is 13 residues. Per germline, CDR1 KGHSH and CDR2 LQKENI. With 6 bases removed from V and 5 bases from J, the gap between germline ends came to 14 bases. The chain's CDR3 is CASSQGLRDEQYF. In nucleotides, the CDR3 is TGTGCCAGCTCCCAGGGGTTGCGAGACGAGCAGTACTTC.

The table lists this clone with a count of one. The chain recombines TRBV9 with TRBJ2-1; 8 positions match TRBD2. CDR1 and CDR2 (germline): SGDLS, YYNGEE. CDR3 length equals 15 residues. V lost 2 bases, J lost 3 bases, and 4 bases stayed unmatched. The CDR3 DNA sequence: TGTGCCAGCAGCGTGGGCGGGGGGCACTACAATGAGCAGTTCTTC. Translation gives CASSVGGGHYNEQFF. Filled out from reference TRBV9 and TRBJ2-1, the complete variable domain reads DSGVTQTPKHLITATGQRVTLRCSPRSGDLSVYWYQQSLDQGLQFLIQYYNGEERAKGNILERFSAQQFPDLHSELNLSSLELGDSALYFCASSVGGGHYNEQFFGPGTRLTVL.

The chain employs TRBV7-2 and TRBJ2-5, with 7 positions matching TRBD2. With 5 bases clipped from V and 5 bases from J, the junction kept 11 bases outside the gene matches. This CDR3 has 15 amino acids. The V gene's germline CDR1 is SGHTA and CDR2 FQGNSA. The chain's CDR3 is CASSPRTGREETQYF. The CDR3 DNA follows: TGTGCCAGCAGCCCCCGGACGGGGAGGGAGGAGACCCAGTACTTC.

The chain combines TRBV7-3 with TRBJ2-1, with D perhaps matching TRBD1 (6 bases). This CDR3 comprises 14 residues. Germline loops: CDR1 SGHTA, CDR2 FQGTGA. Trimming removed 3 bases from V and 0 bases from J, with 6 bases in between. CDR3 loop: CASSLDSSYNEQFF. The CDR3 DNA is TGTGCCAGCAGCTTGGACAGCTCCTACAATGAGCAGTTCTTC.

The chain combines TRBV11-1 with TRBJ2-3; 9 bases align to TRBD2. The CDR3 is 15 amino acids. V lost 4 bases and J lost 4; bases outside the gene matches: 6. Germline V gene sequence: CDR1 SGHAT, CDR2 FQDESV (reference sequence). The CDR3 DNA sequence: TGTGCCAGCAGCTACGGGACTAGCTGGGCAGATACGCAGTATTTT. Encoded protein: CASSYGTSWADTQYF.

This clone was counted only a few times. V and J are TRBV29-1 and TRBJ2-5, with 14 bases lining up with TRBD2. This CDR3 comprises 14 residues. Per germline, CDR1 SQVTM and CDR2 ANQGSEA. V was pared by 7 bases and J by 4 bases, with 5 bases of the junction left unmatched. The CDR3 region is CSAQGTSGGETQYF. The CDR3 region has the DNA TGCAGCGCCCAAGGGACTAGCGGGGGAGAGACCCAGTACTTC.

The CDR3 DNA sequence: TGTGCCTGGAGTGTACCCGGGATTACCGGAGGCGCAGATACGCAGTATTTT. This codes for CAWSVPGITGGADTQYF. V usage is TRBV30 and J usage is TRBJ2-3; D perhaps matches TRBD2 (5 bases). V gave up 0 bases and J gave up 4 bases, with 20 bases separating them. The germline CDR1 and CDR2 sequences are GTSNPN and SVGIG (reference sequence). This CDR3 contains 17 residues.

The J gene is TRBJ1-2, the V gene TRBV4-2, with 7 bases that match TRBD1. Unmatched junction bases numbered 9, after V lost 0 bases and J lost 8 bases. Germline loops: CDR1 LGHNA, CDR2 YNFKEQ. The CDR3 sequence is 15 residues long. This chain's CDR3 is CASSQDRRGLKGYTF. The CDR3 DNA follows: TGTGCCAGCAGCCAAGATCGGAGGGGGCTCAAGGGCTACACCTTC.

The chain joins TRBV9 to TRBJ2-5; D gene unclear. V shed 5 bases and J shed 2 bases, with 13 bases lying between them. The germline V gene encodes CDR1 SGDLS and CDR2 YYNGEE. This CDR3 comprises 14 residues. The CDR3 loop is CASSFGQQQETQYF. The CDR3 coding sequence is TGTGCCAGCAGTTTTGGGCAGCAACAAGAGACCCAGTACTTC.

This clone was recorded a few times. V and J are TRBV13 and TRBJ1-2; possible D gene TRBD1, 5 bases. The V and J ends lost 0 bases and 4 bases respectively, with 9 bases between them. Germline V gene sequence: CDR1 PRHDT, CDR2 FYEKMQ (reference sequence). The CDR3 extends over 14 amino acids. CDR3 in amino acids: CASSLGRVGYGYTF. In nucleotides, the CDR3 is TGTGCCAGCAGCTTAGGCAGGGTTGGCTATGGCTACACCTTC.